Reported below is one TCR beta chain. What it recognizes is unknown. The CDR3 has 15 amino acids. The germline CDR1 and CDR2 sequences are SGHTA and FQGNSA. With 5 bases removed from V and 3 bases from J, the gap between germline ends came to 16 bases. This specimen belongs to a study of cytomegalovirus exposure and HLA in healthy donors. Study-level findings and limits: Reportedly, diagnosis of cytomegalovirus status by the classifier showed high specificity and sensitivity. Segments of the TCR beta V type were, in most cases, productive about 87% or about 30% of the time in an earlier analysis.

60 Vbeta and 13 Jbeta primers were used in PCR. Profiling relied on immunoSEQ multiplex PCR, and the TCRdb table lists in-frame clones only, not all of them. The data contain fewer than 120,000 clones, over 60% of them singletons. This sequence was found in a woman between 25 and 40 years old in good health and CMV-seronegative. The V and J genes are TRBV7-2 and TRBJ1-1, with D perhaps matching TRBD1 (6 bases). The specimen was PBMCs. The CDR3 region has the DNA TGTGCCAGCAGCCAGAGACAGGATGGGTACACTGAAGCTTTCTTT. Translated, it gives CASSQRQDGYTEAFF.